This T cell receptor beta chain was sequenced in a study of control samples from healthy donors and cancer patients. Unmatched junction bases numbered 6, after V lost 4 bases and J lost 15 bases. This CDR3 region has 11 residues. Germline V gene data show CDR1 as DFQATT and CDR2 as SNEGSKA (reference sequence). Here immunoSEQ multiplex PCR was the method, and the copy in TCRdb shows in-frame clones only, minus some. The data contain tens of thousands of clones, over 75% of them singletons. The rearrangement joins TRBV20-1 to TRBJ2-1; 10 bases are shared with TRBD2. What was sequenced was blood. This sequence was found in a man aged 50-60 years in good health. The CDR3 sequence is CSAIERGGRFF. Here the CDR3 DNA reads TGCAGTGCTATAGAGCGGGGGGGCAGGTTCTTC.